Sequencing of this T cell receptor beta chain was carried out in a study of T cells in severe cutaneous drug reactions. The overall study: Patients came from Taiwan, Thailand and a European registry, 2011 to 2018. Naranjo and ALDEN algorithms identified the culprit drug.

TCR subtype-specific primers in iRepertoire multiplex PCR prepared libraries for bulk and single-cell sequencing. Multiplex PCR targeting V, D and J genes made bulk TCR beta libraries. One entry per CDR3 protein, without DNA, is what TCRdb gives after re-calling the multiplex PCR reads. The sample totals about 9,600 distinct CDR3 sequences. Note on this clonotype: The antigen is unknown.

This CDR3 comprises 13 residues. In germline, CDR1 is SQVTM, CDR2 ANQGSEA. Carbamazepine had induced Stevens-Johnson syndrome or toxic epidermal necrolysis in the sequenced donors. Study results and caveats: TRBV12-4 use rose strongly in carbamazepine-induced Stevens-Johnson syndrome or toxic epidermal necrolysis, averaging roughly 30% in blister cells and about 5% in PBMC.

The chain recombines TRBV29-1 with TRBJ2-7; the TCRdb call, TRBD1, lacks DNA for checking. The TCR originated in a human donor with Stevens-Johnson syndrome, a severe cutaneous drug reaction. The sequencing input was cells from a skin blister. The CDR3 is CSVVGTGMYEQYF.